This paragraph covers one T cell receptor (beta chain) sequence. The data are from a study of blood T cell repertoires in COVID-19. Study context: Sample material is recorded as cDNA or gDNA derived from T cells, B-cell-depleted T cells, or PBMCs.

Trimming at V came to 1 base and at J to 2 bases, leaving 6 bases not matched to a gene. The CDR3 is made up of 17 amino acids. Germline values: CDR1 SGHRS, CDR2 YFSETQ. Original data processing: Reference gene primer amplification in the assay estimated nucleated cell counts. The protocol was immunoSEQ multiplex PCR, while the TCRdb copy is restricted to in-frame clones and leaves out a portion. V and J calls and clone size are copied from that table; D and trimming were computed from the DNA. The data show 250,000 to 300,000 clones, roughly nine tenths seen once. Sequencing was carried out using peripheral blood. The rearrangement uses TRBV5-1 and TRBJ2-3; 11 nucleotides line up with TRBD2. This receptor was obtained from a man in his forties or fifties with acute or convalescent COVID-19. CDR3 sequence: CASSLWLAGGLTDTQYF. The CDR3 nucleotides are TGCGCCAGCAGCTTGTGGCTAGCGGGGGGCCTCACAGATACGCAGTATTTT.